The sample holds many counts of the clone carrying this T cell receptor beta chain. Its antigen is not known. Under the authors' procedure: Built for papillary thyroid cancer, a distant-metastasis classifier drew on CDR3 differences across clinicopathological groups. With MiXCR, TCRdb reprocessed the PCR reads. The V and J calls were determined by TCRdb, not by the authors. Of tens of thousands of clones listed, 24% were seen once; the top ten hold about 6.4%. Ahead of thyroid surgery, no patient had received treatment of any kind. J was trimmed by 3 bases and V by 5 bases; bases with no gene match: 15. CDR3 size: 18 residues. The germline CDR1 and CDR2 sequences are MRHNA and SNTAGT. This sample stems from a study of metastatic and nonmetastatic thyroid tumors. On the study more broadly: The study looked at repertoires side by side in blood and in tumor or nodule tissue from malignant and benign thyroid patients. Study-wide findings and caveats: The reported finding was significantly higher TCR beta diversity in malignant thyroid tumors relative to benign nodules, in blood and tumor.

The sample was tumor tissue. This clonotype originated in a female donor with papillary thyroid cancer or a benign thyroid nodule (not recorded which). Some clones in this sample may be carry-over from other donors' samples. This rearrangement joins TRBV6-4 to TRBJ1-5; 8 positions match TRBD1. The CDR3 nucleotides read TGTGCCAGCAGTCGCACTCTATCGGGACAGGTAGCCAATCAGCCCCAGCATTTT. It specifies CASSRTLSGQVANQPQHF.